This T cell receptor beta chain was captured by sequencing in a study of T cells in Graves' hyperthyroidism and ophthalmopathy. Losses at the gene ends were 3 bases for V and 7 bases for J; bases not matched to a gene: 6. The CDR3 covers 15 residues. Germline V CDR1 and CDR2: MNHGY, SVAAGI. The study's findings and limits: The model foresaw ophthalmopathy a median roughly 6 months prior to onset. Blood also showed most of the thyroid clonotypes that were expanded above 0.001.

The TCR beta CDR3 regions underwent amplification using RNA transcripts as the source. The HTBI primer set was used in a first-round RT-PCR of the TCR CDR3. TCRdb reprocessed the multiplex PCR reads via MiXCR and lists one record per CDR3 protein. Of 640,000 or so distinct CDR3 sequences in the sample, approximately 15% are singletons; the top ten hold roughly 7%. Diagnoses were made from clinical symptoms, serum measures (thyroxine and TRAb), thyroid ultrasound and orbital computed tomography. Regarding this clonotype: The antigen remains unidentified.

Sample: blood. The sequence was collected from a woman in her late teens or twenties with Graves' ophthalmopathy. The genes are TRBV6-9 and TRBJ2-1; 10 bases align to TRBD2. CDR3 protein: CASSYNLAGDNEQFF. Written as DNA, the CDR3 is TGTGCCAGCAGTTACAATCTAGCGGGAGATAATGAGCAGTTCTTC.